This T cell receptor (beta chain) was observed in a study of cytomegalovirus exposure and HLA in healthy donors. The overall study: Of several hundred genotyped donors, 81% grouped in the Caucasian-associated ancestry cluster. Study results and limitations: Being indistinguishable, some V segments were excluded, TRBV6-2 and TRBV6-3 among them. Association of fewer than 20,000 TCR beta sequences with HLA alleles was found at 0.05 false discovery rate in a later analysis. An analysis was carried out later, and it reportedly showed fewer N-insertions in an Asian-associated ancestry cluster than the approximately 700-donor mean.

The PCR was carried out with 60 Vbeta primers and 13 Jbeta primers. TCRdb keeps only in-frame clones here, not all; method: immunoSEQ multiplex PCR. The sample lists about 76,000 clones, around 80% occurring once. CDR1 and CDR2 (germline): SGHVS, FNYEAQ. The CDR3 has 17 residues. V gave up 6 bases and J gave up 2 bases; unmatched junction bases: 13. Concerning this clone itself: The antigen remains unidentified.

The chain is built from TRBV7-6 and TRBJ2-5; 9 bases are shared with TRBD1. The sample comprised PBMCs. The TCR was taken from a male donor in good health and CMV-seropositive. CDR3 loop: CASSQLPGQGGQETQYF. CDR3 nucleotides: TGTGCCAGCAGTCAACTCCCGGGACAGGGTGGGCAAGAGACCCAGTACTTC. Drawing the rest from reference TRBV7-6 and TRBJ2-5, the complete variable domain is GAGVSQSPRYKVTKRGQDVALRCDPISGHVSLYWYRQALGQGPEFLTYFNYEAQQDKSGLPNDRFSAERPEGSISTLTIQRTEQRDSAMYRCASSQLPGQGGQETQYFGPGTRLLVL.